This TCR beta chain was documented in a study of T cell repertoires in cytomegalovirus infection. Across the study: The public TCR beta signatures pointed to both CMV infection and matching HLA type.

TCRdb used MiXCR to reprocess the reads, holding one entry per CDR3 protein. The top ten hold roughly an eighth of the sample, which has around 800,000 distinct CDR3 sequences, approximately 32% seen once. General observations from the study: Dominating the ex vivo response were HLA-C-restricted CMV-specific TCR beta clonotypes. Summed public TCR beta family frequency identified CMV carriers bearing the relevant HLA.

A note on this clonotype: Its specificity is not known.

This CDR3 is 15 amino acids long. Trimming stripped 1 base from V and 4 bases from J, with 13 bases between. Germline lookup yields CDR1 SEHNR and CDR2 FQNEAQ (reference sequence). The sample in question was cultured CD8+ T cells from PBMCs, obtained from culture after CMV antigen stimulation. The TCR comes from a human donor in good health (CMV status not recorded). Some clones in this sample may be carry-over from other donors' samples. The chain employs TRBV7-9 and TRBJ1-2; tentative D call: TRBD1 (6 bases). The CDR3 region has the DNA TGTGCCAGCAGCTTAGGGGGGCACAGTTCCTATGGCTACACCTTC. Amino acid sequence: CASSLGGHSSYGYTF.